The next 17 T cell receptor beta chains were all read from a single sample in a study of blood T cell repertoires in COVID-19 (dated by TCRdb to the early 2020s). The library came from the immunoSEQ multiplex PCR assay. Here the immuneACCESS table is served through TCRdb, limited to in-frame sequences with V and J called. Missing clones are a known gap in these copies; in checked studies unresolved V genes cover under half, and the rest lacks a known reason. The sample profile shows roughly 100,000 clones; 88% of them were found once. Of the sample, around 5% falls within the top ten clones. Sequenced sample: peripheral blood. These receptors all come from a woman older than 75 with active COVID-19.

V gene TRBV19 combines with J gene TRBJ2-3, with a weak D call TRBD1 (6 bases). This CDR3 contains 16 residues. Germline CDR1 reads LNHDA; CDR2 reads SQIVND (reference sequence). Trimming removed 9 bases from V and 0 bases from J, with 19 bases in between. The CDR3 DNA reads as TGTGCCAGCCGTTGGGGAAGACAGGATAGCACAGATACGCAGTATTTT. It codes for CASRWGRQDSTDTQYF.

This clone has just one count. The chain uses TRBV19 and TRBJ2-5, with D tentatively TRBD2 (7 bases). The germline V and J ends were trimmed by 6 bases and 7 bases, with 18 bases remaining between them. Germline V gene data show CDR1 as LNHDA and CDR2 as SQIVND (reference sequence). The CDR3 sequence is 14 residues long. CDR3 residues: CASSVTGPGGTQYF. Written as DNA, the CDR3 is TGTGCCAGTAGCGTTACAGGGCCGGGAGGGACCCAGTACTTC.

The chain joins TRBV27 to TRBJ1-2; D is possibly TRBD1 (6 bases). Trimming took off 5 bases at V and 4 bases at J, with 14 bases between the two ends. The CDR3 loop spans 14 amino acids. The germline gives CDR1 MNHEY, CDR2 SMNVEV (reference sequence). CDR3 DNA sequence: TGTGCCAGCAGTAGGACAGCCGCCCCCTATGGCTACACCTTC. Protein sequence: CASSRTAAPYGYTF.

The chain uses TRBV6-2 or TRBV6-3 and TRBJ2-3; tentatively, D is TRBD2 (6 bases). The germline V and J ends were trimmed by 0 bases and 4 bases, with 20 bases remaining between them. The CDR3 sequence is 18 residues long. Germline CDR1 and CDR2: MNHEY and SVGEGT. CDR3: CASSYSSIGGENPDTQYF. CDR3 nucleotide sequence: TGTGCCAGCAGTTACTCGAGTATCGGGGGAGAGAACCCAGATACGCAGTATTTT.

This clone was detected only once. The chain combines TRBV5-5 with TRBJ2-7, with 7 positions matching TRBD2. The length of the CDR3 is 16 residues. CDR1 and CDR2 (germline): SGHKS, YYEKEE (reference sequence). The trim removed 6 bases at V and 0 bases at J, leaving 12 bases unmatched. The CDR3 spells CASNPGVGGFSYEQYF. The CDR3 nucleotides read TGTGCCAGCAACCCGGGGGTCGGGGGGTTCTCCTACGAGCAGTACTTC.

The chain uses TRBV28 and TRBJ1-1; D is possibly TRBD1 (5 bases). Trimming removed 10 bases from V and 11 bases from J, with 29 bases in between. Germline CDR1 reads MDHEN; CDR2 reads SYDVKM. The CDR3 extends over 15 amino acids. DNA for the CDR3: TGTGCCACCACTTTTCCGGGTTTACAGGCACGGTGGGCTTTCTTT. This encodes CATTFPGLQARWAFF.

Only a few counts were recorded for this clone. The chain employs TRBV6-2 or TRBV6-3 and TRBJ2-7, with 7 bases matching TRBD1. Germline values: CDR1 MNHEY, CDR2 SVGEGT. V trimming: 7 bases; J trimming: 3 bases; junction bases outside the gene matches: 6. The CDR3 totals 13 residues. CDR3 protein: CASTPTGIYEQYF. In DNA, the CDR3 is TGTGCCAGCACCCCGACAGGGATCTACGAGCAGTACTTC.

This chain connects TRBV7-3 to TRBJ2-3, with a weak D call TRBD2 (7 bases). The germline V gene encodes CDR1 SGHTA and CDR2 FQGTGA. V lost 5 bases and J lost 2, with 14 bases in between. The CDR3 sequence is 15 residues long. This chain's CDR3 is CASSLGGGHTDTQYF. The CDR3 DNA sequence: TGTGCCAGCAGCCTAGGGGGGGGCCACACAGATACGCAGTATTTT.

In this sample, this clone turned up once. The gene calls are TRBV7-2 and TRBJ2-7; D ambiguous. V lost 1 base and J 4 bases, leaving 11 bases between the germline ends. Germline assignment: CDR1 SGHTA and CDR2 FQGNSA. The CDR3 consists of 14 residues. CDR3 DNA sequence: TGTGCCAGCAGCTTAGACGGGTCTCGTTACGAGCAGTACTTC. It encodes CASSLDGSRYEQYF.

The chain uses TRBV30 and TRBJ2-2; no reliable D call. CDR3 length: 13 residues. Trimming took 2 bases from V and 2 from J, leaving 6 bases between them. Germline loops: CDR1 GTSNPN, CDR2 SVGIG (reference sequence). CDR3 bases: TGTGCCTGGAGTCGACAAAACACCGGGGAGCTGTTTTTT. Amino acids: CAWSRQNTGELFF.

In this sample, this clone turned up once. V gene TRBV28 combines with J gene TRBJ1-3, with a weak D call TRBD1 (5 bases). The length of the CDR3 is 14 residues. Trimming removed 8 bases from V and 4 bases from J, with 15 bases in between. Germline lookup yields CDR1 MDHEN and CDR2 SYDVKM. CDR3 loop: CASGGGGSGNTIYF. CDR3 sequence (DNA): TGTGCCAGCGGGGGAGGAGGATCAGGAAACACCATATATTTT. Based on the CDR3 plus reference TRBV28 and TRBJ1-3, the full variable domain is DVKVTQSSRYLVKRTGEKVFLECVQDMDHENMFWYRQDPGLGLRLIYFSYDVKMKEKGDIPEGYSVSREKKERFSLILESASTNQTSMYLCASGGGGSGNTIYFGEGSWLTVV.

The chain is built from TRBV28 and TRBJ2-6, with 10 bases fitting TRBD1. Germline values: CDR1 MDHEN, CDR2 SYDVKM. J gave up 2 bases and V 6 bases, and 7 bases lay outside the gene matches. The CDR3 consists of 17 residues. CDR3: CASRGDRGLAGANVLTF. In DNA, the CDR3 is TGTGCCAGCAGGGGGGACAGGGGACTAGCTGGGGCCAACGTCCTGACTTTC. The whole variable domain, remainder taken from reference TRBV28 and TRBJ2-6, is DVKVTQSSRYLVKRTGEKVFLECVQDMDHENMFWYRQDPGLGLRLIYFSYDVKMKEKGDIPEGYSVSREKKERFSLILESASTNQTSMYLCASRGDRGLAGANVLTFGAGSRLTVL.

V usage is TRBV7-3 and J usage is TRBJ2-5, with D possibly being TRBD2 (6 bases). CDR1 and CDR2 (germline): SGHTA, FQGTGA. The CDR3 has 13 amino acids. V lost 8 bases and J lost 5, with 15 bases in between. The CDR3 reads CASRTIVPETQYF. DNA for the CDR3: TGTGCCAGCCGGACTATTGTTCCCGAGACCCAGTACTTC.

This clone was counted a few times. This chain joins TRBV28 and TRBJ2-7, with no clear D. Germline V CDR1 and CDR2: MDHEN, SYDVKM. With 7 bases removed from V and 1 base from J, the gap between germline ends came to 23 bases. The CDR3 runs to 17 residues. The CDR3 is CASKPATEIRTSYEQYF. DNA of the CDR3: TGTGCCAGCAAACCAGCGACTGAGATTCGTACGTCCTACGAGCAGTACTTC.

The V call is TRBV28, the J call TRBJ2-7, with 10 bases that match TRBD1. The trim removed 8 bases at V and 3 bases at J, leaving 4 bases unmatched. Germline V CDR1 and CDR2: MDHEN, SYDVKM. The CDR3 is 13 residues long. CDR3 sequence: CASYRDRGYEQYF. CDR3 bases: TGTGCCAGCTACCGGGACAGGGGCTACGAGCAGTACTTC.

CDR3 residues: CASKIYSANTGELFF. The CDR3 nucleotides are TGTGCCAGTAAGATTTATAGCGCGAACACCGGGGAGCTGTTTTTT. The chain is built from TRBV19 and TRBJ2-2, with TRBD2 as a possible D gene (5 bases). V gave up 7 bases and J gave up 0 bases, with 12 bases separating them. CDR1 LNHDA and CDR2 SQIVND come from the germline V gene (reference sequence). This CDR3 has 15 residues.

The V gene is TRBV28, the J gene TRBJ1-5; 9 nucleotides align to TRBD1. V trimming: 7 bases; J trimming: 0 bases; junction bases outside the gene matches: 7. CDR1 is MDHEN and CDR2 is SYDVKM in the germline V gene. This CDR3 is built from 16 residues. The CDR3 loop reads CASTGRTGDSNQPQHF. CDR3 DNA sequence: TGTGCCAGCACCGGGAGGACAGGGGATAGCAATCAGCCCCAGCATTTT.